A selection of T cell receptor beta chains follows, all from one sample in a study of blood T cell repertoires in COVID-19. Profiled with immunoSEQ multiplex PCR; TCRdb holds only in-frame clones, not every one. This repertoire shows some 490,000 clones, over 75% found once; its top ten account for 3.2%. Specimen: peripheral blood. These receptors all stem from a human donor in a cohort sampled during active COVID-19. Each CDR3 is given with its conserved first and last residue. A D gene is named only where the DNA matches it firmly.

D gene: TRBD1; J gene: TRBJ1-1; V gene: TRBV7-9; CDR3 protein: CASSFQQGHTEAFF; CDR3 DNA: TGTGCCAGCAGCTTCCAACAGGGGCACACTGAAGCTTTCTTT
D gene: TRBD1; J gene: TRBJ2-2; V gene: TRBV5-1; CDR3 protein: CASSLGDRDTGELFF; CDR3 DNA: TGCGCCAGCAGCTTGGGGGACAGGGATACCGGGGAGCTGTTTTTT
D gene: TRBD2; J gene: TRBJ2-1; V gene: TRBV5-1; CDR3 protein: CASSLVLAGAIAYNEQFF; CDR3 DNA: TGCGCCAGCAGCTTGGTGTTAGCGGGAGCGATCGCTTACAATGAGCAGTTCTTC
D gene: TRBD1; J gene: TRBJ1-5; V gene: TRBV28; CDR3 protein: CASTDRDRGTGNQPQHF; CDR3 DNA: TGTGCCAGTACAGACCGGGACAGGGGGACAGGGAATCAGCCCCAGCATTTT
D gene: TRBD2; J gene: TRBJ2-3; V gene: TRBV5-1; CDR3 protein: CASSVRDYDTDTQYF; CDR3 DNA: TGCGCCAGCAGCGTCCGGGACTACGACACAGATACGCAGTATTTT
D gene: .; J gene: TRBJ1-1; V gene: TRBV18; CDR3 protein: CASSPSVNTEAFF; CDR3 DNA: TGTGCCAGCTCACCATCAGTGAACACTGAAGCTTTCTTT
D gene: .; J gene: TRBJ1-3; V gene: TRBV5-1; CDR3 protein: CATYTRGFIRDTIYF; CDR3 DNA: TGCGCCACCTATACCCGGGGTTTTATAAGGGACACCATATATTTT
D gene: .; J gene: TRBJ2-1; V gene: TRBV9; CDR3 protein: CASSARTGSEQFF; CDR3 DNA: TGTGCCAGCAGCGCAAGAACAGGGAGTGAGCAGTTCTTC
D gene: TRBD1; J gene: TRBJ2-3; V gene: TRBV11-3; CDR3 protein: CASSLGTGTTDTQYF; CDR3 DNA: TGTGCCAGCAGCTTGGGGACAGGTACCACAGATACGCAGTATTTT
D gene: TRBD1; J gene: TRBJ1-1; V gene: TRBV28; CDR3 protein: CASSLPGTGVDYGAFF; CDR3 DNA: TGTGCCAGCAGTTTACCCGGGACAGGGGTTGATTATGGAGCTTTCTTT
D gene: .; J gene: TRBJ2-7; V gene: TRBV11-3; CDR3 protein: CASSPTGAGAIYEQYF; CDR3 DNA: TGTGCCAGCAGCCCGACGGGGGCGGGAGCCATCTACGAGCAGTACTTC